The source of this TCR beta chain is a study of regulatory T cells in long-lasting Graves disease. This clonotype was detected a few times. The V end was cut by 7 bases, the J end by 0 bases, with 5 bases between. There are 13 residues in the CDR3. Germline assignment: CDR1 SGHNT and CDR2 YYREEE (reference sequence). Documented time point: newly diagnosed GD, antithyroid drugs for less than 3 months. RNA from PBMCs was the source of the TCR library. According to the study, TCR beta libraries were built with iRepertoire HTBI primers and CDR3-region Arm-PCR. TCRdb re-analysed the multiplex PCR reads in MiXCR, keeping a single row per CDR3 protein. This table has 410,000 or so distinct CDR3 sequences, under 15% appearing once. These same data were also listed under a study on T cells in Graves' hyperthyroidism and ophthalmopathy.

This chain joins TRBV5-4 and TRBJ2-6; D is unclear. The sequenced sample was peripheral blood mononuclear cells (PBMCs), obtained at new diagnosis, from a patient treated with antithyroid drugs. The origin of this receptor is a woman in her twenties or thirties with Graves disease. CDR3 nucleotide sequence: TGTGCCAGCGAGATCTCTGGGGCCAACGTCCTGACTTTC. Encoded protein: CASEISGANVLTF.